This TCR beta chain derives from a study of cytomegalovirus exposure and HLA in healthy donors. PCR used 60 Vbeta primers and 13 Jbeta primers. Produced via immunoSEQ multiplex PCR; TCRdb's table is partial and in-frame only. The sample carries about 76,000 clones, about three quarters recorded once. Trimming cost V 6 bases and J 2 bases; bases outside gene matches: 7. Germline CDR1 MDHEN, CDR2 SYDVKM. This CDR3 region has 14 residues. In regard to this clone: As yet, its antigen is unknown.

Whole-study findings and limits: Immune exposure was documented only through CMV serostatus. Analyses of presence/absence relied on an assumption of roughly uniform sequencing depth across donors. In an earlier analysis, most TCR beta V segments were productive about 90% or about 30% of the time. Owing to their indistinguishability, certain V segments, notably TRBV6-2 and TRBV6-3, were excluded.

The rearrangement links TRBV28 to TRBJ2-7; 7 bases agree with TRBD1. Source material: PBMCs. This receptor was obtained from a woman in her forties in good health and CMV-seropositive. CDR3 residues: CASSMSQGAYEQYF. The CDR3 region has the DNA TGTGCCAGCAGCATGTCGCAGGGGGCCTACGAGCAGTACTTC. Supplemented by reference TRBV28 and TRBJ2-7, the full variable domain reads DVKVTQSSRYLVKRTGEKVFLECVQDMDHENMFWYRQDPGLGLRLIYFSYDVKMKEKGDIPEGYSVSREKKERFSLILESASTNQTSMYLCASSMSQGAYEQYFGPGTRLTVT.